The next 27 T cell receptor beta chains were all read from a single sample in a study of cytomegalovirus exposure and HLA in healthy donors. Use of 60 Vbeta and 13 Jbeta primers characterized the PCR. The data were produced by immunoSEQ multiplex PCR, yet TCRdb's version contains in-frame clones alone and is incomplete. The sample contains 130,000 to 150,000 clones, over 65% of which appear only once. Input material: PBMCs. Receptors were obtained from a female donor in good health and CMV-seronegative.

The J gene is TRBJ1-2, the V gene TRBV28; unclear D gene. V lost 6 bases, J lost 6 bases, and 8 bases lay in between. Germline V gene data show CDR1 as MDHEN and CDR2 as SYDVKM. The CDR3 sequence is 11 residues long. The CDR3 DNA sequence: TGTGCCAGCAGCACCCTAAATGGCTACACCTTC. As protein: CASSTLNGYTF.

This chain links TRBV19 with TRBJ2-1; a possible D gene is TRBD1 (6 bases). Trimming pared 2 bases from V and 8 bases from J, leaving 19 bases between. Germline CDR1 and CDR2: LNHDA and SQIVND (reference sequence). This CDR3 is 16 amino acids long. In DNA, the CDR3 is TGTGCCAGTAGTATATCAGGGGTTGTCTTGAGGGATGAGCAGTTCTTC. This sequence encodes CASSISGVVLRDEQFF.

The rearrangement links TRBV7-9 to TRBJ1-2; TRBD1 matches at 7 bases. Per germline, CDR1 SEHNR and CDR2 FQNEAQ (reference sequence). With 4 bases clipped from V and 6 bases from J, the junction kept 14 bases outside the gene matches. This CDR3 is 16 amino acids long. CDR3 DNA sequence: TGTGCCAGCAGCTCCCCCGCCGTGTTACAGGGGAATGGCTACACCTTC. Its translation: CASSSPAVLQGNGYTF.

The V gene is TRBV9, the J gene TRBJ1-2; D is perhaps TRBD1 (6 bases). The CDR3 consists of 13 residues. Germline V CDR1 and CDR2: SGDLS, YYNGEE. V lost 3 bases and J lost 6, with 12 bases in between. CDR3: CASSAGQWDGYTF. The CDR3 DNA is TGTGCCAGCAGCGCCGGACAGTGGGATGGCTACACCTTC.

The V and J genes are TRBV4-1 and TRBJ2-1, with TRBD2 matching over 7 bases. Trimming at V came to 3 bases and at J to 3 bases, leaving 8 bases not matched to a gene. The germline V gene encodes CDR1 MGHRA and CDR2 YSYEKL. The length of the CDR3 is 16 residues. CDR3 sequence (DNA): TGCGCCAGCAGCCAGTCCTGGCTAGCGGACTACAATGAGCAGTTCTTC. This encodes CASSQSWLADYNEQFF.

This clone was seen only a few times. The chain carries TRBV5-6 and TRBJ1-2; 8 nucleotides agree with TRBD1. In germline, CDR1 is SGHDT, CDR2 YYEEEE. The CDR3 runs to 13 residues. Unmatched junction bases numbered 8, after V lost 5 bases and J lost 8 bases. CDR3 sequence (DNA): TGTGCCAGCAGTTCTGCAGGGGGCAGGGGCTACACCTTC. Amino acid sequence: CASSSAGGRGYTF.

The V and J genes are TRBV2 and TRBJ2-5; 11 bases align to TRBD2. The CDR3 length is 16 residues. V gave up 5 bases and J gave up 1 base; unmatched junction bases: 6. Germline V lookup: CDR1 SNHLY, CDR2 FYNNEI. CDR3 in amino acids: CASSMLAGGGQETQYF. The CDR3 DNA sequence: TGTGCCAGCAGTATGCTAGCGGGAGGTGGCCAAGAGACCCAGTACTTC.

A few counts support this clone. The same CDR3 is also encoded by other DNA sequences in this sample. V gene TRBV4-3 combines with J gene TRBJ2-1, with TRBD2 as a possible D gene (6 bases). Trimming took off 4 bases at V and 0 bases at J, with 7 bases between the two ends. CDR3 length: 14 residues. Germline V gives CDR1 LGHNA, CDR2 YSLEER. The CDR3 nucleotides are TGCGCCAGCAGCCCGGGGGTCTCCTACAATGAGCAGTTCTTC. Amino acids: CASSPGVSYNEQFF.

The chain links TRBV18 to TRBJ1-2, with TRBD1 identical over 8 bases. CDR1 and CDR2 from the germline V gene are KGHSH and LQKENI. This CDR3 has 15 residues. The trim removed 3 bases at V and 7 bases at J, leaving 10 bases unmatched. The CDR3 loop is CASSPLDRAPCGYTF. DNA for the CDR3: TGTGCCAGCTCACCGCTGGACAGGGCTCCCTGTGGCTACACCTTC.

The genes are TRBV5-1 and TRBJ1-2; tentatively, D is TRBD1 (5 bases). The V and J ends lost 1 base and 4 bases respectively, with 20 bases between them. This CDR3 has 17 amino acids. In germline, CDR1 is SGHRS, CDR2 YFSETQ. The CDR3 loop reads CASSLRPRDGGIYGYTF. CDR3 in DNA: TGCGCCAGCAGCTTGCGCCCTCGGGACGGGGGAATCTATGGCTACACCTTC.

The chain couples TRBV9 to TRBJ2-7; weak D call: TRBD1 (5 bases). This CDR3 contains 14 residues. Germline lookup yields CDR1 SGDLS and CDR2 YYNGEE. Trimming removed 0 bases from V and 6 bases from J, with 13 bases in between. CDR3 sequence reads: CASSVEGRAAEQYF. CDR3 nucleotides: TGTGCCAGCAGCGTAGAGGGCAGGGCAGCCGAGCAGTACTTC.

This clone was detected only a few times. The CDR3 region is CASSQRTGSNQPQHF. In DNA, the CDR3 is TGCGCCAGCAGCCAAAGGACAGGGAGCAATCAGCCCCAGCATTTT. The chain carries TRBV4-3 and TRBJ1-5; 8 positions agree with TRBD1. The CDR3 covers 15 residues. Looked up from germline, CDR1 is LGHNA and CDR2 is YSLEER. After removal of 2 bases from V and 1 base from J, the junction contained 1 base not matched to a gene.

This sequence joins TRBV29-1 and TRBJ2-7; D gene uncertain. CDR1 is SQVTM, CDR2 ANQGSEA, per germline. The CDR3 spans 12 residues. The V end was cut by 3 bases, the J end by 4 bases, with 10 bases between. CDR3 region: CSVDPERYEQYF. CDR3 coding DNA: TGCAGCGTTGACCCGGAGAGGTACGAGCAGTACTTC.

The chain uses TRBV7-9 and TRBJ1-4; 7 nucleotides line up with TRBD1. The CDR3 is made up of 14 amino acids. Germline assignment: CDR1 SEHNR and CDR2 FQNEAQ (reference sequence). V shed 6 bases and J 8 bases; nucleotides not matched to a gene: 9. The DNA for the CDR3 is TGTGCCAGCAGACAAGGACAGGAGGGAGAAAAACTGTTTTTT. This translates into CASRQGQEGEKLFF.

The V and J genes are TRBV25-1 and TRBJ2-5; D perhaps matches TRBD2 (6 bases). The CDR3 runs 14 residues. The germline V gene has CDR1 MGHDK and CDR2 SYGVNS. Trimming took off 6 bases at V and 2 bases at J, with 13 bases between the two ends. The CDR3 loop reads CASSGRGNQETQYF. The CDR3 bases are TGTGCCAGCAGCGGTCGGGGGAATCAAGAGACCCAGTACTTC.

The chain employs TRBV5-1 and TRBJ2-1, with D maybe TRBD1 (6 bases). From germline, CDR1 is SGHRS and CDR2 YFSETQ. V lost 0 bases, J lost 0 bases, and 16 bases lay in between. There are 18 residues in the CDR3. CDR3 DNA: TGCGCCAGCAGCTTGGCCCTTCAGGCCAGGGGCTCCTACAATGAGCAGTTCTTC. Amino acids: CASSLALQARGSYNEQFF.

The chain couples TRBV28 to TRBJ1-3; TRBD1 is a possible D gene (6 bases). Trimming pared 2 bases from V and 4 bases from J, leaving 9 bases between. The CDR3 is 14 amino acids. CDR1 MDHEN and CDR2 SYDVKM come from the germline V gene. The CDR3 nucleotides are TGTGCCAGCAGTTTAACCGGGACAGGAAACACCATATATTTT. The encoded protein is CASSLTGTGNTIYF.

The V and J genes are TRBV27 and TRBJ1-5; no firm D call. Germline V lookup: CDR1 MNHEY, CDR2 SMNVEV (reference sequence). Trimming stripped 8 bases from V and 2 bases from J, with 10 bases between. CDR3 length: 13 residues. CDR3: CASWYLGNQPQHF. The CDR3 region has the DNA TGTGCCAGCTGGTACCTAGGCAATCAGCCCCAGCATTTT.

The chain has TRBV11-2 and TRBJ1-1; D is undetermined. The ends were cut back, 5 bases at V and 10 bases at J, with 26 bases in the middle. Germline-derived CDR1 and CDR2 are SGHAT and FQNNGV. The CDR3 is 16 residues long. CDR3 in amino acids: CASSLSGSTRRNVAFF. The CDR3 nucleotides read TGTGCCAGCAGCCTGAGTGGGTCAACGAGGCGAAATGTAGCTTTCTTT.

This clone was observed a handful of times. V usage is TRBV5-1 and J usage is TRBJ1-1; 7 nucleotides align to TRBD1. V shed 1 base and J 7 bases; nucleotides not matched to a gene: 10. Germline V gene data show CDR1 as SGHRS and CDR2 as YFSETQ. This CDR3 spans 15 amino acids. The CDR3 region is CASSLIQDRQYEAFF. The DNA of the CDR3 is TGCGCCAGCAGCTTGATTCAGGACAGGCAATATGAAGCTTTCTTT.

J is TRBJ2-1 and V is TRBV7-9; perhaps TRBD1 as D (5 bases). The germline V gene has CDR1 SEHNR and CDR2 FQNEAQ (reference sequence). The CDR3 has 14 residues. V gave up 5 bases and J gave up 7 bases, with 15 bases separating them. CDR3 nucleotide sequence: TGTGCCAGCAGCGTAGGGGCCAGAAAGAATGAGCAGTTCTTC. Protein sequence: CASSVGARKNEQFF.

V gene TRBV21-1 combines with J gene TRBJ1-2; the D call in the table, TRBD1, was not verified against the DNA. TRBV21-1 is marked as a pseudogene. The CDR3 spans 15 residues. The CDR3: CASIRGRTGHYGYTF. The CDR3 nucleotides read TGTGCCAGCATCAGAGGAAGGACAGGGCACTATGGCTACACCTTC.

V gene TRBV4-1 combines with J gene TRBJ2-7; 11 nucleotides line up with TRBD1. Per the germline V gene, CDR1 is MGHRA and CDR2 is YSYEKL. J lost 2 bases, V lost 1 base, and 7 bases had no gene match. The CDR3 consists of 17 residues. The CDR3 region has the DNA TGCGCCAGCAGCCAAGTTCCCGGGACAGGGGGTCCCTACGAGCAGTACTTC. It yields the protein CASSQVPGTGGPYEQYF.

This clone was detected a few times. This chain's CDR3 is CASSTHTNTEAFF. DNA for the CDR3: TGTGCCAGCAGTACACACACGAACACTGAAGCTTTCTTT. The rearrangement links TRBV6-6 to TRBJ1-1; no clear D. This CDR3 comprises 13 residues. From germline, CDR1 is MNHNY and CDR2 SVGAGI (reference sequence). V gave up 5 bases and J gave up 1 base, with 8 bases separating them.

The chain combines TRBV20-1 with TRBJ2-5; unclear D gene. The CDR3 spans 11 residues. In germline, CDR1 is DFQATT, CDR2 SNEGSKA (reference sequence). V lost 3 bases to trimming and J lost 4 bases, with 6 bases between them. The CDR3 spells CSARSIETQYF. In DNA form, the CDR3 reads TGCAGTGCTAGGAGTATAGAGACCCAGTACTTC.

The gene calls are TRBV27 and TRBJ1-2; D possibly corresponds to TRBD1 (6 bases). V dropped 8 bases and J dropped 6 bases, with 10 bases sitting between them. The CDR3 contains 11 residues. Germline assignment: CDR1 MNHEY and CDR2 SMNVEV (reference sequence). The chain's CDR3 is CASGYRDGYTF. CDR3 nucleotide sequence: TGTGCCAGCGGATACAGGGATGGCTACACCTTC.

This clone was detected only a few times. Other DNA sequences in this sample translate to the same CDR3. The chain couples TRBV10-2 to TRBJ2-7; D not resolved. Trimming left V 4 bases short and J 2 bases short, with 3 bases between. The length of the CDR3 is 11 residues. The germline V gene encodes CDR1 WSHSY and CDR2 SAAADI. This chain's CDR3 is CASSAAYEQYF. The DNA for the CDR3 is TGCGCCAGCAGTGCGGCCTACGAGCAGTACTTC.